This TCR beta chain was obtained from a study of radiotherapy plus CTLA-4 blockade in lung cancer (dated by TCRdb to 2016 to 2019). In terms of the full investigation: Objective responses occurred in around 20% of enrolled patients, and 30% to 35% achieved disease control.

The study tested focal radiation therapy combined with CTLA-4 blockade (ipilimumab) in patients with chemo-refractory metastatic non-small-cell lung cancer. The library was produced with the immunoSEQ multiplex PCR assay. Not all clones reach the TCRdb copy of this immuneACCESS table, which keeps in-frame sequences only. Checked studies attribute under half of the gap to unresolved V genes and leave the rest unexplained. Recorded for this sample are about 88,000 clones; approximately 75% of them occurred a single time. More than 13% of the sample goes to the ten largest clones. The CDR3, from cysteine to phenylalanine, totals 12 residues. The retained sequence is limited to the CDR3, 36 bases, with the frame set at the first base. The germline V gene specifies SQVTM as CDR1 and ANQGSEA as CDR2. Trimming costs V 4 bases and J 6 bases, and their ends lie 12 bases apart. Worth noting for this clone: What this receptor recognizes is not known. No much larger clone is present one base from it, and per-base qualities are unavailable.

Results the study describes overall, beyond this receptor: The strongest predictors of response were reported to be early dynamic shifts in blood T cell clones along with a rise in serum interferon-beta following radiation. After treatment with radiotherapy and ipilimumab, TCR clones that came from tumors expanded in the peripheral blood.

The sequence is built from TRBV29-1 and TRBJ2-5; 6 matching bases give a weak D call of TRBD2. Sequenced material: peripheral blood, taken from a patient treated with radiotherapy plus ipilimumab. The sequence was collected from a human donor with non-small cell lung cancer that progressed on radiotherapy plus ipilimumab. The nucleotide sequence reads as follows: TGCAGCGTTGGCGGGGCCGGAAAGACCCAGTACTTC. It encodes CSVGGAGKTQYF.